These 14 T cell receptor beta chains were all obtained from the same sample, sequenced in a study of blood T cell repertoires in COVID-19. Profiling relied on immunoSEQ multiplex PCR, and the TCRdb table lists in-frame clones only, not all of them. The sample holds over 350,000 clones; approximately 89% are singletons and the top ten take about 0.78%. Sequencing used PBMCs or T cells enriched from blood (not recorded which). The source of these receptors is a woman aged 40 to 50 who had been exposed to COVID-19.

The chain couples TRBV2 to TRBJ1-1, with D perhaps TRBD1 (6 bases). The CDR3 spans 14 residues. The V gene lost 7 bases and the J gene lost 3 bases, with 15 bases spanning the gap. Germline CDR1 and CDR2: SNHLY and FYNNEI. This CDR3 is CASKGGAGDTEAFF. The CDR3 bases are TGTGCCAGCAAAGGGGGGGCCGGGGACACTGAAGCTTTCTTT.

The J gene is TRBJ2-7, the V gene TRBV7-9; 11 bases map to TRBD2. The CDR3 covers 15 residues. CDR1 is SEHNR and CDR2 is FQNEAQ in the germline V gene (reference sequence). The ends lost 5 bases at V and 6 bases at J; junction bases unmatched: 9. The CDR3 nucleotides read TGTGCCAGCAGCCCTAGACTAGCGGGGCTCGGCGAGCAGTACTTC. Translated, it gives CASSPRLAGLGEQYF.

The rearrangement links TRBV29-1 to TRBJ2-1; a possible D gene is TRBD2 (5 bases). Germline CDR1 reads SQVTM; CDR2 reads ANQGSEA. Trimming pared 5 bases from V and 8 bases from J, leaving 10 bases between. The length of the CDR3 is 11 residues. CDR3: CSVRREYEQFF. The CDR3 DNA is TGCAGCGTTAGAAGGGAGTATGAGCAGTTCTTC.

The chain recombines TRBV27 with TRBJ1-6; D may be TRBD1 (6 bases). This CDR3 has 17 residues. V lost 6 bases and J 0 bases, leaving 15 bases between the germline ends. CDR1 and CDR2 from the germline V gene are MNHEY and SMNVEV (reference sequence). As DNA, the CDR3 is TGTGCCAGCAGCCCCGGGGGGGCTAGCTCCTATAATTCACCCCTCCACTTT. Its translation: CASSPGGASSYNSPLHF.

The chain uses TRBV19 and TRBJ1-1; D unresolved. The V gene's germline CDR1 is LNHDA and CDR2 SQIVND (reference sequence). Trimming took off 4 bases at V and 6 bases at J, with 15 bases between the two ends. The CDR3 covers 14 residues. The CDR3 DNA follows: TGTGCCAGTAGTAGCCAAGGAAGAGGTGCTGAAGCTTTCTTT. It encodes CASSSQGRGAEAFF.

Here the CDR3 DNA reads TGCAGCGTTGAAGATCGGGACACTTATGGCTACACCTTC. Protein: CSVEDRDTYGYTF. The rearrangement uses TRBV29-1 and TRBJ1-2; the D gene is possibly TRBD1 (6 bases). CDR3 length: 13 residues. V was cut by 0 bases and J by 5 bases, with 10 bases left in between. Germline CDR1 is SQVTM and CDR2 is ANQGSEA.

The chain uses TRBV6-1 and TRBJ1-3, with unresolved D. CDR1 and CDR2 from the germline V gene are MNHNS and SASEGT. Trimming left V 0 bases short and J 9 bases short, with 9 bases between. The CDR3 runs 13 residues. As DNA, the CDR3 is TGTGCCAGCAGTGAAGCTCCGGGAGCCACCATATATTTT. Protein: CASSEAPGATIYF.

The rearrangement links TRBV19 to TRBJ1-2, with 8 bases fitting TRBD1. CDR1 is LNHDA, CDR2 SQIVND, per germline (reference sequence). V was clipped by 6 bases and J by 14 bases; unmatched bases: 17. CDR3 length: 14 amino acids. DNA of the CDR3: TGTGCCAGTAGCCCCGGGACAGGCCCTCCCCTGGATACCTTC. Translating it yields CASSPGTGPPLDTF.

This chain uses TRBV27 with TRBJ2-1; perhaps TRBD2 as D (5 bases). The CDR3 spans 16 residues. Germline values: CDR1 MNHEY, CDR2 SMNVEV (reference sequence). The V and J ends lost 0 bases and 0 bases respectively, with 9 bases between them. Here the CDR3 reads CASSLSSGSSYNEQFF. The CDR3 DNA reads as TGTGCCAGCAGTTTATCGAGCGGCAGCTCCTACAATGAGCAGTTCTTC.

The CDR3 reads CASRPQGAGYGYTF. The CDR3, as DNA: TGTGCCAGCAGGCCTCAGGGGGCGGGCTATGGCTACACCTTC. The V and J genes are TRBV6-6 and TRBJ1-2; 8 bases are a match to TRBD1. This CDR3 comprises 14 residues. Germline V lookup: CDR1 MNHNY, CDR2 SVGAGI (reference sequence). V was clipped by 6 bases and J by 4 bases; unmatched bases: 7.

V is TRBV24-1 and J is TRBJ2-3, with no clear D. Trimming removed 3 bases from V and 0 bases from J, with 6 bases in between. The CDR3 is made up of 14 amino acids. The germline V gene has CDR1 KGHDR and CDR2 SFDVKD. The CDR3 here is CATSDISSTDTQYF. Here the CDR3 DNA reads TGTGCCACCAGTGATATTAGTAGCACAGATACGCAGTATTTT.

The chain carries TRBV11-2 and TRBJ1-5, with 11 bases fitting TRBD1. Germline V lookup: CDR1 SGHAT, CDR2 FQNNGV. Trimming cost V 1 base and J 7 bases; bases outside gene matches: 9. CDR3 length equals 17 residues. DNA of the CDR3: TGTGCCAGCAGCTTAGGGACAGGGGGCGCAGGGAGCCAGCCCCAGCATTTT. This translates into CASSLGTGGAGSQPQHF.

This chain joins TRBV2 and TRBJ1-6, with D uncertain. The V gene's germline CDR1 is SNHLY and CDR2 FYNNEI. Trimming took 7 bases from V and 5 from J, leaving 9 bases between them. The CDR3 totals 13 residues. In DNA form, the CDR3 reads TGTGCCAGCACGCCGGTCCATAATTCACCCCTCCACTTT. Translating it yields CASTPVHNSPLHF.

This sequence joins TRBV14 and TRBJ2-2; tentatively, D is TRBD2 (6 bases). V lost 0 bases and J lost 0, with 11 bases in between. CDR3 length: 17 residues. The germline gives CDR1 SGHDN, CDR2 FVKESK. CDR3 nucleotide sequence: TGTGCCAGCAGCCAAGATTCGCGGGGTCCGAACACCGGGGAGCTGTTTTTT. Protein sequence: CASSQDSRGPNTGELFF.